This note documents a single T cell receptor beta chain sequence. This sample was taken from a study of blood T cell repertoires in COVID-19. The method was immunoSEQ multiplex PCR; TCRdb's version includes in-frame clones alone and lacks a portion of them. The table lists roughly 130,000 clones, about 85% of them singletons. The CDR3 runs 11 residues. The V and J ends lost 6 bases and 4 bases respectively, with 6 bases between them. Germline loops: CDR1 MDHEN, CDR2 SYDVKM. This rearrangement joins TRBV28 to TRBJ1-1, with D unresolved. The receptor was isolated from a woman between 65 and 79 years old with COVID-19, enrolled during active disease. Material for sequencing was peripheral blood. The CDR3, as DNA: TGTGCCAGCAGCCTCGGCACTGAAGCTTTCTTT. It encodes CASSLGTEAFF.